A selection of T cell receptor beta chains follows, all from one sample in a study of T-cell reconstitution after alpha-beta-depleted transplantation in children. TCRdb ran MiXCR on the PCR reads and lists one entry per CDR3 protein. Among about 340,000 distinct CDR3 sequences listed, about 9.3% were seen once. Material: PBMCs from the stem cell graft donor, obtained from the stem cell graft. The receptors here all came from a human donor who donated a stem cell graft to a child with acute lymphoblastic leukemia. The CDR3 runs from the conserved cysteine through the conserved F or W. The order of the fields is V gene, D gene, J gene, CDR3 protein. A D gene is named only where the DNA matches it firmly.

TRBV28	TRBD1	TRBJ2-2	CAIPRQGSTTGELFF
TRBV27	TRBD2	TRBJ2-7	CASSPQTSGGTYEQYF
TRBV27	-	TRBJ2-7	CASRPLTGVFHEQYF
TRBV29-1	-	TRBJ2-7	CSVGEGPIGEQYF
TRBV10-3	TRBD2	TRBJ2-1	CAIREAGVAYNEQFF
TRBV20-1	-	TRBJ1-6	CSAKAQYNSPLHF
TRBV7-9	-	TRBJ2-6	CASSPRDRSSGANVLTF
TRBV15	TRBD1	TRBJ2-7	CATSRARTGGYEQYF
TRBV7-2	-	TRBJ1-1	CASSFMRGEAEAFF
TRBV5-1	-	TRBJ2-7	CASSLVLGPYEQYF
TRBV27	TRBD2	TRBJ2-1	CASSLRGGTSGYNEQFF
TRBV20-1	-	TRBJ1-1	CSATPRTEAFF
TRBV7-9	-	TRBJ1-1	CASSPLRSRDNTEAFF
TRBV7-2	-	TRBJ2-6	CASSPGPNVNVLTF
TRBV20-1	-	TRBJ2-5	CSARRDTQETQYF
TRBV6-4	-	TRBJ1-6	CASSDPAGEPWGTNSPLHF
TRBV7-3	TRBD1	TRBJ2-3	CASSPRRTGGADTQYF
TRBV12-3/TRBV12-4	-	TRBJ2-6	CASSLGWGSGANVLTF
TRBV5-1	TRBD1	TRBJ2-3	CASSPGQGAGDTQYF
TRBV12-3/TRBV12-4	-	TRBJ1-4	CASSFTGSGEKLFF
TRBV4-3	-	TRBJ2-3	CATSQDLVDYSTDTQYF
TRBV6-2/TRBV6-3	TRBD2	TRBJ2-7	CASSYSSGTYEQYF
TRBV7-2	-	TRBJ2-7	CASSSGRRYEQYF
TRBV7-2	-	TRBJ2-5	CASSLVRRVQETQYF
TRBV7-9	-	TRBJ1-4	CASSGQGGEKLFF
TRBV7-9	-	TRBJ2-1	CASSLASEADEQFF
TRBV5-8	-	TRBJ1-4	CASSSGTNNEKLFF
TRBV9	-	TRBJ2-1	CASSVGGLGGSYNEQFF
TRBV7-8	-	TRBJ2-7	CASSLWGISYEQYF
TRBV10-3	-	TRBJ1-1	CAISESGREAFF
TRBV5-1	TRBD1	TRBJ2-2	CASSRTGLNTGELFF
TRBV27	TRBD1	TRBJ2-7	CASRERTGPTYEQYF
TRBV5-1	-	TRBJ1-1	CASSLAGGKNTEAFF
TRBV4-3	TRBD2	TRBJ2-7	CASSQGASGYEQYF
TRBV29-1	TRBD2	TRBJ2-7	CSAGLATYEQYF
TRBV5-1	-	TRBJ2-7	CASSQMFGGGEQYF
TRBV7-2	TRBD1	TRBJ1-5	CASSSGQGAGQPQHF
TRBV3-1	-	TRBJ2-7	CASSHGGPYEQYF
TRBV7-9	-	TRBJ1-1	CASSPRQEMNTEAFF
TRBV20-1	TRBD2	TRBJ2-1	CSARGVLGLAGVASYNEQFF
TRBV5-1	-	TRBJ2-3	CASSRLISAGTDTQYF
TRBV4-3	TRBD2	TRBJ2-7	CASSQGDLSGSGYEQYF
TRBV10-3	-	TRBJ2-5	CAIKGPEGETQYF
TRBV6-1	-	TRBJ2-5	CASSPPGEALGETQYF
TRBV4-3	-	TRBJ2-7	CASSQDFTQAYEQYF